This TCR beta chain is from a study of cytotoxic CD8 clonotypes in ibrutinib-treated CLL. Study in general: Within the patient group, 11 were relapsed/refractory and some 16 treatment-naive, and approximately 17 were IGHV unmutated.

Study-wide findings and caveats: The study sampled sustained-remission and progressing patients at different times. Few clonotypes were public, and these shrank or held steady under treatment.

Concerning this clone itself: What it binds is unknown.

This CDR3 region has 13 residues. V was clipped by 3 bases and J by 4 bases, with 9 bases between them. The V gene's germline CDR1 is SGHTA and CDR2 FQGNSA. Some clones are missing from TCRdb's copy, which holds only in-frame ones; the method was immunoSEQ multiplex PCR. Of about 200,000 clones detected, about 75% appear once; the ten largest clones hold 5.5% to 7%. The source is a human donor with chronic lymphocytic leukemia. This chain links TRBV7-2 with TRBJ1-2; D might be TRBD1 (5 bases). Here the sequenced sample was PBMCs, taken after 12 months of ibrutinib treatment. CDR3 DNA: TGTGCCAGCAGCTTGAGAGGGGTCTATGGCTACACCTTC. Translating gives CASSLRGVYGYTF.